This T cell receptor (beta chain) appears in the sequencing data of a study of Ad26.COV2.S vaccination and SARS-CoV-2 variants. About the research overall: Donor was assigned to the Ad26.COV2.S arm of trial COV1001. Doses of Ad26.COV2.S were injected into muscle once or twice, 56 days apart. Overall study results and limits: Relative to placebo recipients, vaccine recipients exhibited elevated spike-specific TCR breadth.

Regarding this clone: Its antigen is undetermined.

Treatment noted: some 19 received Ad26.COV2.S at low or high dose, single or two shots; roughly 5 received placebo; per-sample allocation not given. Sampling was done on day 63 after the first vaccine or placebo injection. TCRdb's copy holds only in-frame clones and misses some; the assay was immunoSEQ multiplex PCR. The repertoire holds some 320,000 clones, with roughly 80% as singletons. Germline CDR1 is SGHRS and CDR2 is YFSETQ. This CDR3 is 16 amino acids long. With 2 bases clipped from V and 3 bases from J, the junction kept 4 bases outside the gene matches. This material consisted of peripheral blood, taken in a trial of Ad26.COV2.S vaccine versus placebo. The TCR originated in a person between 18 and 65 years old who received the Ad26.COV2.S COVID-19 vaccine or a placebo. V usage is TRBV5-1 and J usage is TRBJ2-3; 12 bases agree with TRBD2. The CDR3 sequence is CASSFGLAGNTDTQYF. CDR3 in DNA: TGCGCCAGCAGCTTCGGACTAGCGGGGAATACAGATACGCAGTATTTT.